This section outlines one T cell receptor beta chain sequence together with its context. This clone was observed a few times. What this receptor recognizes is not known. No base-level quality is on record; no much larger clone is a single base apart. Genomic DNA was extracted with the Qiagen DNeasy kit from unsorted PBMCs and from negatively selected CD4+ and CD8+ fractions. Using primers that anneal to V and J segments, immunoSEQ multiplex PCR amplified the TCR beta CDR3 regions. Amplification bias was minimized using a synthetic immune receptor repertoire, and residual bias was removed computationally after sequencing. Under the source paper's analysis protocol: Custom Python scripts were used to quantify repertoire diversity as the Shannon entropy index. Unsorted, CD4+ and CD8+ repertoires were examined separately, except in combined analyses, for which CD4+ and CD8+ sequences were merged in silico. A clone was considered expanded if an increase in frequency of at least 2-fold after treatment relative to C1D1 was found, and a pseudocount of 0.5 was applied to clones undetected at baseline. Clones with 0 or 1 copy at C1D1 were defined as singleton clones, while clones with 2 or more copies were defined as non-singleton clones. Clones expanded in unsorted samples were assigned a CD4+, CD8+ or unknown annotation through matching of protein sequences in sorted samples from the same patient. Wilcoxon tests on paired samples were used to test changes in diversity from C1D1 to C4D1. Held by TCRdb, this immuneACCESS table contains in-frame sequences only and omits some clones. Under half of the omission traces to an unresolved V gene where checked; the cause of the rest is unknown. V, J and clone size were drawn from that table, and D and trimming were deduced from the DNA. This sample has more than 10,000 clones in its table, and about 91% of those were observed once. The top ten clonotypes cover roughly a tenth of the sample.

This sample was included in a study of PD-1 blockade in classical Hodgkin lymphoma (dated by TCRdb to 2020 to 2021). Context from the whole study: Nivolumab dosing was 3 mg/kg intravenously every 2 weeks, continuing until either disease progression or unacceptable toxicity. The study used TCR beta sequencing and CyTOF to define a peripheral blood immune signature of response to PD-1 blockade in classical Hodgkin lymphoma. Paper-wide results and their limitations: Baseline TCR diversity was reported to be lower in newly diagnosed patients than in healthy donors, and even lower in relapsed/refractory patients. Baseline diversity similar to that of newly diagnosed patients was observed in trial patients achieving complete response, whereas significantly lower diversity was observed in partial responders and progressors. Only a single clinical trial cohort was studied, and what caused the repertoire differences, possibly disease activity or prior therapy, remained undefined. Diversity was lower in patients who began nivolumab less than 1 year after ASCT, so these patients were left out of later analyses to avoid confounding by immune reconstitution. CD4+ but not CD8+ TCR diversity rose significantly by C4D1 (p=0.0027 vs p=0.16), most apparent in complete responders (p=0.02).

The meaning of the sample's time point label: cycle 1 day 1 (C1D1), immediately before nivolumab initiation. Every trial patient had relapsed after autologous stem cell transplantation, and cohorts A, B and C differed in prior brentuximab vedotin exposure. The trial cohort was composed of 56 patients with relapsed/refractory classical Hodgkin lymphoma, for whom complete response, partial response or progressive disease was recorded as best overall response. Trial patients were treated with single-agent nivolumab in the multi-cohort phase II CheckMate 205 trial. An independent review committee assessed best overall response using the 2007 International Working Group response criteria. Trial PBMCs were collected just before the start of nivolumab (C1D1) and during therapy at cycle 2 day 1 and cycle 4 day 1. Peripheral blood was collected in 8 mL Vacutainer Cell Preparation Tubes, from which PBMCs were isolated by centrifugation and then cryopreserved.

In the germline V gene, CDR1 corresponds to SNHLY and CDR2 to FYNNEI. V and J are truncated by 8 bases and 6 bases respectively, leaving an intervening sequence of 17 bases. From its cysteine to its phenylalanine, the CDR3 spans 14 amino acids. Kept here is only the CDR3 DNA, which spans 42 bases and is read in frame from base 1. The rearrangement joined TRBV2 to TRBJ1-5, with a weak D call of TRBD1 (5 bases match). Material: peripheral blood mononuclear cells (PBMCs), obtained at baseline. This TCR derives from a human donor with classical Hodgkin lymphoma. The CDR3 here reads CASLGEVVGQPQHF. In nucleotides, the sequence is TGTGCCAGCTTGGGGGAAGTGGTGGGTCAGCCCCAGCATTTT.